This is a list of T cell receptor beta chains from one sample in a study of cytotoxic CD8 clonotypes in ibrutinib-treated CLL. The method was immunoSEQ multiplex PCR; TCRdb's version includes in-frame clones alone and lacks a portion of them. The table shows 200,000 to 250,000 clones, with around 70% occurring only once. The source material was PBMCs, sampled after 12 months of ibrutinib treatment. Receptors were obtained from a human donor with chronic lymphocytic leukemia. CDR3s include the opening cysteine and the closing phenylalanine or tryptophan. The order of the fields is clone size, D gene, V gene, J gene, CDR3 protein, CDR3 DNA. The D gene is left open where the match is weak. Rows give clone size only sometimes, using once, few, many, or a class for an expanded clone.

size: .
D: .
V: TRBV6-5
J: TRBJ1-2
CDR3: CASRLTQSGFGYTF
DNA: TGTGCCAGCCGCCTCACTCAGTCAGGGTTTGGCTACACCTTC

size: .
D: .
V: TRBV27
J: TRBJ1-5
CDR3: CASSFIGQPQHF
DNA: TGTGCCAGCAGTTTTATCGGTCAGCCCCAGCATTTT

size: .
D: .
V: TRBV4-2
J: TRBJ1-1
CDR3: CASSQPRQANTEAFF
DNA: TGTGCCAGCAGCCAGCCCCGACAGGCAAACACTGAAGCTTTCTTT

size: few
D: .
V: TRBV4-1
J: TRBJ1-2
CDR3: CASSQAGRVYGYTF
DNA: TGCGCCAGCAGCCAAGCGGGACGGGTATATGGCTACACCTTC

size: .
D: .
V: TRBV4-2
J: TRBJ2-2
CDR3: CASSQDIGGGTGELFF
DNA: TGTGCCAGCAGCCAAGATATTGGAGGGGGCACCGGGGAGCTGTTTTTT

size: once
D: .
V: TRBV7-2
J: TRBJ2-3
CDR3: CASSLAGADTQYF
DNA: TGTGCCAGCAGCTTAGCTGGTGCAGATACGCAGTATTTT

size: many
D: .
V: TRBV2
J: TRBJ1-5
CDR3: CASSEVVSPNQPQHF
DNA: TGTGCCAGCAGTGAAGTGGTCAGTCCCAATCAGCCCCAGCATTTT

size: .
D: .
V: TRBV5-1
J: TRBJ1-6
CDR3: CASSLDSYNSPLHF
DNA: TGCGCCAGCAGCTTGGACTCCTATAATTCACCCCTCCACTTT

size: few
D: TRBD2
V: TRBV4-3
J: TRBJ2-7
CDR3: CASSQDAIAGGSYEQYF
DNA: TGCGCCAGCAGCCAAGATGCCATCGCGGGAGGCTCCTACGAGCAGTACTTC

size: .
D: TRBD1
V: TRBV13
J: TRBJ2-1
CDR3: CASSSDRGRGEQFF
DNA: TGTGCCAGCAGCTCTGACAGGGGGCGAGGGGAGCAGTTCTTC

size: .
D: .
V: TRBV4-3
J: TRBJ2-2
CDR3: CASSLHGKTGELFF
DNA: TGCGCCAGCAGCCTTCACGGGAAAACCGGGGAGCTGTTTTTT

size: .
D: .
V: TRBV6-5
J: TRBJ1-2
CDR3: CASSPLGDYGYTF
DNA: TGTGCCAGCAGTCCGCTCGGGGACTATGGCTACACCTTC

size: few
D: TRBD1
V: TRBV28
J: TRBJ1-2
CDR3: CASSLGQGKGYTF
DNA: TGTGCCAGCAGTTTGGGACAGGGTAAAGGCTACACCTTC

size: .
D: TRBD2
V: TRBV29-1
J: TRBJ2-7
CDR3: CSVNTGTSYEQYF
DNA: TGCAGCGTTAACACCGGGACTAGTTACGAGCAGTACTTC

size: .
D: TRBD2
V: TRBV9
J: TRBJ2-3
CDR3: CASSTSGSTDTQYF
DNA: TGTGCCAGCAGCACTAGCGGATCCACAGATACGCAGTATTTT

size: .
D: TRBD2
V: TRBV18
J: TRBJ2-3
CDR3: CASSPAGAGTDTQYF
DNA: TGTGCCAGCTCCCCAGCGGGAGCGGGCACAGATACGCAGTATTTT

size: .
D: TRBD1
V: TRBV27
J: TRBJ1-2
CDR3: CASSRDRDTYGYTF
DNA: TGTGCCAGCAGCCGGGACAGGGATACCTATGGCTACACCTTC

size: .
D: .
V: TRBV11-2
J: TRBJ1-6
CDR3: CASSLEYSPVVWSPLHF
DNA: TGTGCCAGCAGCTTAGAGTACAGCCCAGTAGTTTGGTCACCCCTCCACTTT

size: .
D: .
V: TRBV25-1
J: TRBJ2-1
CDR3: CASSGGTDNPEFF
DNA: TGTGCCAGCAGTGGGGGGACCGACAACCCGGAGTTCTTC

size: .
D: .
V: TRBV5-1
J: TRBJ1-2
CDR3: CASSLNRDHGYTF
DNA: TGCGCCAGCAGCTTGAATCGGGATCATGGCTACACCTTC

size: .
D: .
V: TRBV6-1
J: TRBJ1-2
CDR3: CASIQGSLANYGYTF
DNA: TGTGCCAGCATTCAGGGAAGTTTGGCTAACTATGGCTACACCTTC

size: .
D: .
V: TRBV18
J: TRBJ2-1
CDR3: CASSPTRGNEQFF
DNA: TGTGCCAGCTCACCGACCAGAGGGAATGAGCAGTTCTTC

size: .
D: TRBD1
V: TRBV19
J: TRBJ1-2
CDR3: CASKEDRDDGYTF
DNA: TGTGCCAGTAAAGAGGACAGGGACGACGGCTACACCTTC

size: .
D: TRBD2
V: TRBV9
J: TRBJ2-2
CDR3: CASSPGGLAGELFF
DNA: TGTGCCAGCAGTCCGGGGGGGCTCGCCGGGGAGCTGTTTTTT

size: .
D: .
V: TRBV4-2
J: TRBJ2-5
CDR3: CATLGQGETQYF
DNA: TGTGCCACCTTGGGTCAAGGAGAGACCCAGTACTTC

size: .
D: .
V: TRBV5-1
J: TRBJ2-7
CDR3: CASSLVGAHEQYF
DNA: TGCGCCAGCAGCTTGGTAGGGGCCCACGAGCAGTACTTC

size: .
D: .
V: TRBV18
J: TRBJ1-1
CDR3: CASHPIGDTEAFF
DNA: TGTGCCAGCCACCCCATAGGGGACACTGAAGCTTTCTTT

size: .
D: .
V: TRBV7-2
J: TRBJ2-7
CDR3: CASSLALGSREQYF
DNA: TGTGCCAGCAGCTTAGCGCTAGGGTCGCGAGAGCAGTACTTC

size: .
D: TRBD2
V: TRBV7-2
J: TRBJ2-1
CDR3: CASSLRGEGSNEQFF
DNA: TGTGCCAGCAGCTTACGCGGGGAGGGGTCCAATGAGCAGTTCTTC

size: .
D: .
V: TRBV9
J: TRBJ1-4
CDR3: CASSAQGRREKLFF
DNA: TGTGCCAGCAGCGCTCAGGGAAGACGCGAAAAACTGTTTTTT

size: .
D: .
V: TRBV30
J: TRBJ1-2
CDR3: CAWSVKVVYGYTF
DNA: TGTGCCTGGAGTGTAAAGGTTGTCTATGGCTACACCTTC

size: .
D: TRBD1
V: TRBV6-1
J: TRBJ2-2
CDR3: CASSGQGADTGELFF
DNA: TGTGCCAGCAGTGGACAGGGGGCCGACACCGGGGAGCTGTTTTTT

size: .
D: TRBD1
V: TRBV4-1
J: TRBJ1-2
CDR3: CASSSDRGRVVGYTF
DNA: TGCGCCAGCAGCTCGGACAGGGGGCGAGTAGTTGGCTACACCTTC

size: .
D: .
V: TRBV5-1
J: TRBJ1-2
CDR3: CATRRSANYGYTF
DNA: TGCGCCACCAGACGGTCCGCTAACTATGGCTACACCTTC

size: .
D: .
V: TRBV15
J: TRBJ2-5
CDR3: CATSRVGLPYQETQYF
DNA: TGTGCCACCAGCAGAGTAGGGCTACCGTACCAAGAGACCCAGTACTTC